This T cell receptor beta chain was identified in a study of blood T cell repertoires in COVID-19. Study overall: PBMCs, B-cell-depleted T cells, or T cells were the source of the cDNA or gDNA that made up the material.

Profiling relied on immunoSEQ multiplex PCR, and the TCRdb table lists in-frame clones only, not all of them. The table lists about 240,000 clones, 86% of them singletons. CDR3 size: 16 residues. The V gene's germline CDR1 is KGHSH and CDR2 LQKENI. Trimming took off 3 bases at V and 3 bases at J, with 14 bases between the two ends. This receptor was identified in an elderly man with acute or convalescent COVID-19. The chain employs TRBV18 and TRBJ1-4; D is uncertain. Specimen: peripheral blood. The CDR3, as DNA: TGTGCCAGCTCACCGTTTTTGTCCGGAGCTAATGAAAAACTGTTTTTT. As protein: CASSPFLSGANEKLFF. Full variable domain (remainder filled in from reference TRBV18 and TRBJ1-4): NAGVMQNPRHLVRRRGQEARLRCSPMKGHSHVYWYRQLPEEGLKFMVYLQKENIIDESGMPKERFSAEFPKEGPSILRIQQVVRGDSAAYFCASSPFLSGANEKLFFGSGTQLSVL.